This TCR beta chain was identified during a study of T-cell reconstitution after alpha-beta-depleted transplantation in children. This clonotype was seen more than once but under ten times. Unique molecular identifiers were incorporated into the prepared TCRbeta library. Via MiXCR, TCRdb re-called the PCR reads, giving one row per CDR3 protein. The sample has 500,000 to 600,000 distinct CDR3 sequences; about 31% are singletons. Here the sequenced sample was PBMCs from the stem cell graft donor, taken from the stem cell graft. This TCR derives from a human donor who donated a stem cell graft to a child with aplastic anemia.

In DNA form, the CDR3 reads TGTGCCAGTAGTATGGCTGGCCACAACCAGCCCCAGCATTTT. It yields the protein CASSMAGHNQPQHF. The chain uses TRBV19 and TRBJ1-5, with D hard to call. The germline V gene has CDR1 LNHDA and CDR2 SQIVND (reference sequence). V lost 3 bases, J lost 7 bases, and 13 bases lay in between. The CDR3 spans 14 residues.